The T cell receptor (beta chain) under discussion was sequenced for a study of T cell responses to AZD1222 COVID-19 vaccine. Study results and caveats: The donor group comprised mostly white British people and more females; the analysis possibly underestimated clonal diversity. Nearly half of spike-specific TCRs reportedly go after variant regions that carry no mutations. Only a handful of people who got AZD1222 tested seropositive at baseline. Breadth and depth of Spike-specific TCRs rose after two AZD1222 doses.

Germline CDR1 is KGHSH and CDR2 is LQKENI. Trimming stripped 6 bases from V and 4 bases from J, with 15 bases between. This CDR3 is built from 14 residues. Profiling relied on immunoSEQ multiplex PCR, and the TCRdb table lists in-frame clones only, not all of them. The data contain 100,000 to 150,000 clones, 92% of them singletons. Notes on this clone: What it binds is unknown.

This clonotype was obtained from an adult in good health. Here the sequenced sample was peripheral blood, taken on day 0 of AZD1222 vaccination. The J gene is TRBJ1-2, the V gene TRBV18; D call uncertain. In DNA form, the CDR3 reads TGTGCCAGCTCGCTAAGCCGGGAACTCTATGGCTACACCTTC. The encoded protein is CASSLSRELYGYTF.